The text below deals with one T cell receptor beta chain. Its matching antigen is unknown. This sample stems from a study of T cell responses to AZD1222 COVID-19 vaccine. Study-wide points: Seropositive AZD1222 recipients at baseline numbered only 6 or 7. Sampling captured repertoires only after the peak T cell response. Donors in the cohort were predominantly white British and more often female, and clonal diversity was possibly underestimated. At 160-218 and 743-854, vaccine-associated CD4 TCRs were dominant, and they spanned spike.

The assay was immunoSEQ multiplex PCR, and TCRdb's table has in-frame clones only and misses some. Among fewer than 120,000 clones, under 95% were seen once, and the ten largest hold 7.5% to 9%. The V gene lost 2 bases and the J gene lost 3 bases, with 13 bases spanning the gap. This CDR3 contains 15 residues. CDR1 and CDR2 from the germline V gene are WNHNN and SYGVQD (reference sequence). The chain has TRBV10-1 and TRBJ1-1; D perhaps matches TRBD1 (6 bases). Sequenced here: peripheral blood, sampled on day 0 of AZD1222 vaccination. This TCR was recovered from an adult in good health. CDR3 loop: CASSERQGKHTEAFF. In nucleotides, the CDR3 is TGCGCCAGCAGTGAGCGGCAGGGGAAGCACACTGAAGCTTTCTTT.